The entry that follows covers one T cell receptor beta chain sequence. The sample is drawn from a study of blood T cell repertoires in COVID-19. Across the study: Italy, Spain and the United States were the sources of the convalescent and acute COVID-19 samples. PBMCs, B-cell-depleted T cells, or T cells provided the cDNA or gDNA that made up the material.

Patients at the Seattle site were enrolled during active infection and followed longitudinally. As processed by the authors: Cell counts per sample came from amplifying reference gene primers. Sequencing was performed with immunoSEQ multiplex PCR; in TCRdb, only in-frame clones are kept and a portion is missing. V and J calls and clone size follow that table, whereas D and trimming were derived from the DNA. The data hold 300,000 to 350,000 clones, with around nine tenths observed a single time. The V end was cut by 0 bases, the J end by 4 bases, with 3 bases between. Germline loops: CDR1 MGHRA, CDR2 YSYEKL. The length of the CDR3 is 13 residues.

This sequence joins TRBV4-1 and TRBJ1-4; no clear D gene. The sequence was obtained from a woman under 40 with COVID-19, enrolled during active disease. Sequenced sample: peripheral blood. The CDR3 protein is CASSQDHNEKLFF. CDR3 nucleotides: TGCGCCAGCAGCCAAGATCATAATGAAAAACTGTTTTTT.